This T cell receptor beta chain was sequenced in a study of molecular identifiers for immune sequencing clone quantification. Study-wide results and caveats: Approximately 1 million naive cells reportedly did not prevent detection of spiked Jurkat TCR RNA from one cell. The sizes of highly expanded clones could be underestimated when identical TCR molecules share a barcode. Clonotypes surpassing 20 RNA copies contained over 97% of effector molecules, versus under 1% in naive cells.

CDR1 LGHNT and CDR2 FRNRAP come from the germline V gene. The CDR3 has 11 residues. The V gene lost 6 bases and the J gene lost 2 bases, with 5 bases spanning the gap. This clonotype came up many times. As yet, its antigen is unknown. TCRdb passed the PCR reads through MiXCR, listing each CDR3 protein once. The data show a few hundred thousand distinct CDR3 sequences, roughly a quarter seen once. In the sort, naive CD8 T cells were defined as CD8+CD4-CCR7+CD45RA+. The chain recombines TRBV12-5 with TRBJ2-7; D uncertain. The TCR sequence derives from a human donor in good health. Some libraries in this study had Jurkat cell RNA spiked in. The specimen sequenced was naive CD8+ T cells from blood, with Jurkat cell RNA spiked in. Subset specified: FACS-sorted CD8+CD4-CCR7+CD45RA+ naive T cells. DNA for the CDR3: TGTGCTAGTGGGCCCACCTACGAGCAGTACTTC. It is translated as CASGPTYEQYF.